One sample yielded the 25 T cell receptor beta chains listed below, sequenced in a study of cytomegalovirus exposure and HLA in healthy donors (dated by TCRdb to about 2017). Preparation of the library involved the immunoSEQ multiplex PCR assay. The source is immuneACCESS, and TCRdb retained only in-frame sequences with V and J called. Part of the clones is not carried over; for the studies checked, unresolved V genes explain less than half of this, and the remainder is unexplained. Within this sample are about 64,000 clones, with about 89% of them counted one time only. Jointly, the top ten make up approximately 1.7% of the sample. Input material: PBMCs. These receptors all stem from a young woman in good health and CMV-seronegative.

The V call is TRBV2, the J call TRBJ2-1; 16 bases are shared with TRBD2. V lost 9 bases, J lost 0 bases, and 11 bases stayed unmatched. Germline values: CDR1 SNHLY, CDR2 FYNNEI. This CDR3 spans 19 amino acids. CDR3 in amino acids: CASSTPGLAGGSSYNEQFF. CDR3 nucleotides: TGTGCCAGTTCTACACCGGGACTAGCGGGGGGGAGCTCCTACAATGAGCAGTTCTTC.

The J gene is TRBJ2-2, the V gene TRBV18, with 8 bases that match TRBD2. V dropped 2 bases and J dropped 0; count of bases not matched to a gene: 11. The CDR3 contains 19 residues. In germline, CDR1 is KGHSH, CDR2 LQKENI. The CDR3 sequence is CASSPSSGGVSTNTGELFF. DNA of the CDR3: TGTGCCAGCTCACCATCCAGCGGGGGAGTCAGCACGAACACCGGGGAGCTGTTTTTT.

This chain uses TRBV6-6 with TRBJ2-5; 8 positions agree with TRBD2. The V gene end was trimmed by 0 bases and the J gene end by 5 bases; junction bases not matched to a gene: 5. This CDR3 contains 15 residues. Germline V gives CDR1 MNHNY, CDR2 SVGAGI (reference sequence). The CDR3 loop reads CASSYSSGEQETQYF. CDR3 coding DNA: TGTGCCAGCAGTTACTCTAGCGGGGAGCAGGAGACCCAGTACTTC.

This clone was seen just once. V gene TRBV27 combines with J gene TRBJ2-2; 8 bases fit TRBD2. J was trimmed by 2 bases and V by 3 bases; bases with no gene match: 2. The germline gives CDR1 MNHEY, CDR2 SMNVEV (reference sequence). The CDR3 loop spans 15 amino acids. CDR3 in DNA: TGTGCCAGCAGTTTCGGGACTAGAAACACCGGGGAGCTGTTTTTT. Amino acids: CASSFGTRNTGELFF.

This clone appeared a few times. This chain links TRBV7-9 with TRBJ1-5, with 9 bases that match TRBD1. The CDR3 sequence is 18 residues long. Trimming cost V 3 bases and J 0 bases; bases outside gene matches: 9. Germline CDR1 is SEHNR and CDR2 is FQNEAQ (reference sequence). The CDR3 spells CASSFYRDRENSNQPQHF. The CDR3 nucleotides read TGTGCCAGCAGCTTCTACCGGGACAGGGAGAATAGCAATCAGCCCCAGCATTTT.

The chain joins TRBV6-1 to TRBJ1-1; D remains ambiguous. CDR3 length: 14 residues. With 8 bases removed from V and 5 bases from J, the gap between germline ends came to 18 bases. Germline V gives CDR1 MNHNS, CDR2 SASEGT. The CDR3 DNA is TGTGCCAGCCGGGTTACTTTAGCGGGAACTGAAGCTTTCTTT. Protein product: CASRVTLAGTEAFF.

The V gene is TRBV9, the J gene TRBJ1-1; D ambiguous. CDR1 and CDR2 (germline): SGDLS, YYNGEE. The CDR3 contains 14 residues. V lost 1 base to trimming and J lost 1 base, with 8 bases between them. CDR3 sequence (DNA): TGTGCCAGCAGCGTACTTGAGAGGAACACTGAAGCTTTCTTT. It yields the protein CASSVLERNTEAFF.

The J gene is TRBJ2-1, the V gene TRBV28; TRBD2 agrees at 13 bases. The germline CDR1 and CDR2 sequences are MDHEN and SYDVKM. The CDR3 extends over 15 amino acids. J lost 5 bases, V lost 5 bases, and 3 bases had no gene match. The CDR3 reads CASSLGTSGNNEQFF. The CDR3 DNA reads TGTGCCAGCAGTCTCGGGACTAGCGGGAACAATGAGCAGTTCTTC.

The chain recombines TRBV27 with TRBJ2-5; 11 nucleotides align to TRBD1. The V segment lost 5 bases and the J segment 1 base; nucleotides outside the gene matches: 9. Germline CDR1 is MNHEY and CDR2 is SMNVEV (reference sequence). This CDR3 region has 17 residues. CDR3 loop: CASSEFSGTGGQETQYF. The CDR3, as DNA: TGTGCCAGCAGTGAGTTTTCCGGGACAGGGGGCCAAGAGACCCAGTACTTC.

The J gene is TRBJ2-5, the V gene TRBV27, with D tentatively TRBD1 (5 bases). Germline V lookup: CDR1 MNHEY, CDR2 SMNVEV (reference sequence). Deletions cut 2 bases from V and 5 bases from J, with 15 bases between. There are 15 residues in the CDR3. CDR3 DNA: TGTGCCAGCAGTTTAGGTGTCAAGGGGTGGGAGACCCAGTACTTC. Translating it yields CASSLGVKGWETQYF.

The V call is TRBV30, the J call TRBJ2-7, with no clear D. This CDR3 has 12 residues. The V gene lost 7 bases and the J gene lost 3 bases, with 13 bases spanning the gap. CDR1 GTSNPN and CDR2 SVGIG come from the germline V gene (reference sequence). In nucleotides, the CDR3 is TGTGCCTATGACTTAGGTATCTACGAGCAGTACTTC. This gives the protein CAYDLGIYEQYF.

This sequence joins TRBV7-9 and TRBJ2-7; D is possibly TRBD2 (6 bases). Germline-derived CDR1 and CDR2 are SEHNR and FQNEAQ (reference sequence). The CDR3 sequence is 15 residues long. The V end was cut by 4 bases, the J end by 1 base, with 14 bases between. CDR3 sequence: CASSSTGGASYEQYF. The CDR3 nucleotides are TGTGCCAGCAGCTCCACCGGGGGAGCATCCTACGAGCAGTACTTC.

This chain connects TRBV5-5 to TRBJ2-5; TRBD2 might be the D (6 bases). Germline CDR1 reads SGHKS; CDR2 reads YYEKEE (reference sequence). The CDR3 contains 14 residues. With 4 bases removed from V and 5 bases from J, the gap between germline ends came to 15 bases. This CDR3 is CASSRDSPRETQYF. For the CDR3, the DNA is TGTGCCAGCAGCAGGGACTCCCCGAGGGAGACCCAGTACTTC.

The chain has TRBV4-2 and TRBJ2-7; a weak D match, TRBD2 (6 bases). Germline V gene sequence: CDR1 LGHNA, CDR2 YNFKEQ. CDR3 length equals 15 residues. The V end was cut by 0 bases, the J end by 2 bases, with 11 bases between. Written as DNA, the CDR3 is TGTGCCAGCAGCCAAGATTGGGGGGAACCCTACGAGCAGTACTTC. Amino acids: CASSQDWGEPYEQYF.

The chain links TRBV6-4 to TRBJ1-2; 11 bases fit TRBD1. Trimming took 6 bases from V and 3 from J; bases not matched to a gene: 9. CDR3 length: 16 residues. Germline loops: CDR1 MRHNA, CDR2 SNTAGT. The DNA of the CDR3 is TGTGCCAGCAGGGAGCAGGGACAGGGGGACGACTATGGCTACACCTTC. This translates into CASREQGQGDDYGYTF.

The gene calls are TRBV5-1 and TRBJ2-3; no firm D call. The CDR3 runs 13 residues. Germline V gene data show CDR1 as SGHRS and CDR2 as YFSETQ. V gave up 4 bases and J gave up 4 bases, with 10 bases separating them. CDR3 in DNA: TGCGCCAGCAGCCCCTCGAGCTCAGATACGCAGTATTTT. The encoded protein is CASSPSSSDTQYF.

In this sample, this clone turned up once. The gene calls are TRBV7-9 and TRBJ2-7; 8 bases fit TRBD2. Germline V gene sequence: CDR1 SEHNR, CDR2 FQNEAQ (reference sequence). This CDR3 has 14 residues. V shed 5 bases and J 5 bases; nucleotides not matched to a gene: 8. This CDR3 reads CASSHRTSFHEQYF. The CDR3 DNA sequence: TGTGCCAGCAGCCACCGGACTAGCTTCCACGAGCAGTACTTC.

The chain combines TRBV27 with TRBJ2-7, with D possibly being TRBD2 (6 bases). Germline CDR1 is MNHEY and CDR2 is SMNVEV (reference sequence). V was trimmed by 3 bases and J by 5 bases, leaving 11 bases between them. The CDR3 length is 13 residues. The CDR3 DNA reads as TGTGCCAGCAGTTTCGGGGGACGAGACGAGCAGTACTTC. As protein: CASSFGGRDEQYF.

In its sample, this clone was seen once. V gene TRBV23-1 combines with J gene TRBJ2-7; 9 positions agree with TRBD1. TRBV23-1 has ORF status, its function being uncertain. The length of the CDR3 is 16 residues. V lost 2 bases, J lost 2 bases, and 7 bases stayed unmatched. CDR3 residues: CASSQRTGDLTYEQYF. Here the CDR3 DNA reads TGCGCCAGCAGTCAAAGGACAGGGGACCTTACCTACGAGCAGTACTTC.

The V and J genes are TRBV5-1 and TRBJ2-5, with 10 nucleotides matching TRBD2. V dropped 4 bases and J dropped 2; count of bases not matched to a gene: 11. The CDR3 runs to 17 residues. Germline V gives CDR1 SGHRS, CDR2 YFSETQ. CDR3 residues: CASSPGALAGTQETQYF. CDR3 nucleotide sequence: TGCGCCAGCAGCCCGGGGGCACTAGCGGGAACACAAGAGACCCAGTACTTC. The full variable domain, with the rest looked up from reference TRBV5-1 and TRBJ2-5, is KAGVTQTPRYLIKTRGQQVTLSCSPISGHRSVSWYQQTPGQGLQFLFEYFSETQRNKGNFPGRFSGRQFSNSRSEMNVSTLELGDSALYLCASSPGALAGTQETQYFGPGTRLLVL.

The count of this clone is one. V usage is TRBV7-2 and J usage is TRBJ2-1, with D possibly matching TRBD2 (6 bases). Germline CDR1 and CDR2: SGHTA and FQGNSA. This CDR3 has 14 amino acids. Trimming shortened V by 2 bases and J by 6 bases, and 11 bases separated the two germline ends. The CDR3 region is CASSLSAGRNEQFF. CDR3 DNA: TGTGCCAGCAGCTTATCGGCGGGACGCAATGAGCAGTTCTTC.

The chain uses TRBV27 and TRBJ2-1; no firm D call. This CDR3 is built from 17 residues. Germline loops: CDR1 MNHEY, CDR2 SMNVEV (reference sequence). V lost 0 bases and J lost 2, with 14 bases in between. The CDR3 sequence: CASSLSPGSTTYNEQFF. The CDR3 DNA is TGTGCCAGCAGTTTATCCCCCGGGTCCACTACCTACAATGAGCAGTTCTTC.

In its sample, this clone was seen once. The gene calls are TRBV7-8 and TRBJ2-1; TRBD1 matches 9 bases. The CDR3 is 14 amino acids. After removal of 8 bases from V and 7 bases from J, the junction contained 9 bases not matched to a gene. Germline CDR1 and CDR2: SGHVS and FQNEAQ. CDR3 residues: CASRTYRGRNEQFF. CDR3 coding DNA: TGTGCCAGCCGGACTTACAGGGGGCGGAATGAGCAGTTCTTC.

This clone was seen a few times. The J gene is TRBJ2-1, the V gene TRBV5-1, with D possibly being TRBD2 (6 bases). Looked up from germline, CDR1 is SGHRS and CDR2 is YFSETQ. The V and J ends lost 0 bases and 1 base respectively, with 11 bases between them. This CDR3 spans 16 amino acids. The CDR3 loop reads CASSLAGTPSYNEQFF. The CDR3 bases are TGCGCCAGCAGCTTGGCCGGGACTCCGTCCTACAATGAGCAGTTCTTC.

J is TRBJ1-1 and V is TRBV9, with D tentatively TRBD1 (5 bases). This CDR3 spans 12 amino acids. Trimming removed 7 bases from V and 11 bases from J, with 18 bases in between. In germline, CDR1 is SGDLS, CDR2 YYNGEE. The CDR3 DNA follows: TGTGCCAGCTCATTACCAGGGCGAGGCGCTTTCTTT. Translated, it gives CASSLPGRGAFF.